A selection of T cell receptor beta chains follows, all from one sample in a study of T-cell reconstitution after alpha-beta-depleted transplantation in children. TCRdb re-derived calls from the PCR reads in MiXCR, one entry per CDR3 protein. This sample has almost 500,000 distinct CDR3 sequences, with about 10% found just once. The sequencing used PBMCs, collected before TCRalphabeta/CD19-depleted stem cell transplant. The receptors derive from a child aged 2 to 15 with inherited bone marrow failure, due to receive a stem cell transplant. Both conserved end residues are trimmed from each CDR3. A D gene is named only where the DNA matches it firmly.

v_gene: TRBV20-1; d_gene: TRBD2; CDR3aa: SASRPTSVSWDEQF
v_gene: TRBV5-6; d_gene: TRBD1; CDR3aa: ASSWSGTGFEKLF
v_gene: TRBV2; d_gene: NA; CDR3aa: ASSGGWNQPQH
v_gene: TRBV25-1; d_gene: NA; CDR3aa: ASSEVGGGRNEQF
v_gene: TRBV5-1; d_gene: NA; CDR3aa: ASSSPLDNEQF
v_gene: TRBV5-1; d_gene: TRBD2; CDR3aa: ASSPTSGSNEQF
v_gene: TRBV7-2; d_gene: NA; CDR3aa: ASSVGLSNEQF
v_gene: TRBV20-1; d_gene: TRBD1; CDR3aa: SALQGGNQPQH
v_gene: TRBV28; d_gene: TRBD2; CDR3aa: ASSFRLAGGELF
v_gene: TRBV12-3/TRBV12-4; d_gene: NA; CDR3aa: ASSLGPVGEQY
v_gene: TRBV4-3; d_gene: TRBD1; CDR3aa: ASSATGGLSGANVLT
v_gene: TRBV9; d_gene: TRBD1; CDR3aa: ASSPSGTGAYEQY
v_gene: TRBV30; d_gene: NA; CDR3aa: AWSAGLDVSNQPQH
v_gene: TRBV4-3; d_gene: TRBD2; CDR3aa: ASSQGTSGRALETQY
v_gene: TRBV29-1; d_gene: NA; CDR3aa: SVEDPGTAYNEQF
v_gene: TRBV10-3; d_gene: NA; CDR3aa: AISESTIDQPQH
v_gene: TRBV30; d_gene: NA; CDR3aa: AWSITRATEAF
v_gene: TRBV7-8; d_gene: NA; CDR3aa: ASSLRVWTDTQY
v_gene: TRBV7-9; d_gene: NA; CDR3aa: ASSSSSGSYGYT
v_gene: TRBV30; d_gene: TRBD2; CDR3aa: AWTTGLAGNEQF
v_gene: TRBV6-2/TRBV6-3; d_gene: TRBD2; CDR3aa: ATAGTSGRDEQF
v_gene: TRBV30; d_gene: NA; CDR3aa: ARGTESYEQY
v_gene: TRBV20-1; d_gene: NA; CDR3aa: SARRAGSGRSTGELF
v_gene: TRBV7-9; d_gene: NA; CDR3aa: ASSLEAEKLF
v_gene: TRBV7-2; d_gene: NA; CDR3aa: ASSSVTSNEQY
v_gene: TRBV7-9; d_gene: TRBD2; CDR3aa: ASSPPSGSYEQY
v_gene: TRBV12-3/TRBV12-4; d_gene: NA; CDR3aa: ASSFLGDLNQPQH
v_gene: TRBV27; d_gene: NA; CDR3aa: ASSLHGAGQETQY
v_gene: TRBV11-2; d_gene: TRBD2; CDR3aa: ASSYRTSGTPVSYNEQF
v_gene: TRBV20-1; d_gene: NA; CDR3aa: SASWQGFTEAF
v_gene: TRBV4-3; d_gene: NA; CDR3aa: ASSQERAGVWTEAF